The 19 T cell receptor beta chains presented below share a single source sample, sequenced in a study of shared clonotypes between healthy human individuals. Terminally differentiated effector memory CD45RA+ cells were excluded by CCR7 positive selection of CD45RO-negative cells. Some clones are missing from TCRdb's copy, which holds only in-frame ones; the method was immunoSEQ multiplex PCR. The sample shows more than 2 million clones, over 85% of them seen only once. Sequencing was done on a sample of naive CD8+ T cells from PBMCs. These receptors originate from a man aged 18 to 30 in good health. Some clones in this sample may be carry-over from other donors' samples.

In DNA form, the CDR3 reads TGTGCCACCCGAATAATTAAAAACACTGAAGCTTTCTTT. It codes for CATRIIKNTEAFF. V gene TRBV28 combines with J gene TRBJ1-1; D unresolved. In germline, CDR1 is MDHEN, CDR2 SYDVKM. V dropped 10 bases and J dropped 2 bases, with 14 bases sitting between them. The CDR3 is made up of 13 amino acids.

The V gene is TRBV27, the J gene TRBJ1-2; D gene ambiguous. Trimming pared 5 bases from V and 4 bases from J, leaving 20 bases between. In germline, CDR1 is MNHEY, CDR2 SMNVEV (reference sequence). The CDR3 consists of 16 residues. CDR3 bases: TGTGCCAGCAGTCCCCGGACCATATCTCCCCTCTATGGCTACACCTTC. Encoded protein: CASSPRTISPLYGYTF.

J is TRBJ2-2 and V is TRBV27, with 9 bases that match TRBD2. This CDR3 region has 16 residues. V lost 0 bases, J lost 3 bases, and 2 bases stayed unmatched. In germline, CDR1 is MNHEY, CDR2 SMNVEV (reference sequence). This CDR3 reads CASSLSAGGYTGELFF. The CDR3 DNA sequence: TGTGCCAGCAGTTTATCAGCGGGAGGATACACCGGGGAGCTGTTTTTT.

The V call is TRBV5-1, the J call TRBJ2-2; D remains unclear. Germline assignment: CDR1 SGHRS and CDR2 YFSETQ. The CDR3 runs 13 residues. Trimming left V 3 bases short and J 0 bases short, with 3 bases between. CDR3 nucleotide sequence: TGCGCCAGCAGCTACGCGAACACCGGGGAGCTGTTTTTT. Its translation: CASSYANTGELFF.

The chain joins TRBV9 to TRBJ1-1, with a possible D match to TRBD1 (6 bases). The germline CDR1 and CDR2 sequences are SGDLS and YYNGEE. The CDR3 covers 15 residues. The V and J ends lost 3 bases and 1 base respectively, with 13 bases between them. The DNA for the CDR3 is TGTGCCAGCAGCGCCCGGACAGACCAGAACACTGAAGCTTTCTTT. It is translated as CASSARTDQNTEAFF.

This chain joins TRBV27 and TRBJ2-5; 7 bases are shared with TRBD2. This CDR3 has 13 amino acids. J lost 5 bases, V lost 8 bases, and 8 bases had no gene match. The germline CDR1 and CDR2 sequences are MNHEY and SMNVEV (reference sequence). As DNA, the CDR3 is TGTGCCAGCGGGCAGGCGGGAGAGGAGACCCAGTACTTC. This translates into CASGQAGEETQYF.

The genes are TRBV25-1 and TRBJ2-1; 9 bases agree with TRBD1. The CDR3 consists of 13 residues. V was pared by 10 bases and J by 4 bases, with 5 bases of the junction left unmatched. Germline CDR1 is MGHDK and CDR2 is SYGVNS. The CDR3: CATGQGLYNEQFF. The DNA of the CDR3 is TGTGCCACCGGACAGGGGCTATACAATGAGCAGTTCTTC. The variable domain in full, completed from reference TRBV25-1 and TRBJ2-1, reads EADIYQTPRYLVIGTGKKITLECSQTMGHDKMYWYQQDPGMELHLIHYSYGVNSTEKGDLSSESTVSRIRTEHFPLTLESARPSHTSQYLCATGQGLYNEQFFGPGTRLTVL.

The genes are TRBV27 and TRBJ1-1; D might be TRBD1 (5 bases). Germline V gene data show CDR1 as MNHEY and CDR2 as SMNVEV (reference sequence). Between the trimmed V and J ends, which lost 0 bases and 1 base, there was a span of 12 bases. This CDR3 is built from 16 residues. Here the CDR3 reads CASSLSPGTWNTEAFF. The CDR3 DNA reads TGTGCCAGCAGTTTATCTCCCGGGACTTGGAACACTGAAGCTTTCTTT.

This clone was detected only once. The V gene is TRBV27, the J gene TRBJ1-5; possibly TRBD1 for D (5 bases). V was trimmed by 5 bases and J by 6 bases, leaving 23 bases between them. Per germline, CDR1 MNHEY and CDR2 SMNVEV (reference sequence). CDR3 size: 17 residues. CDR3 region: CASSQLGVGILGQPQHF. Here the CDR3 DNA reads TGTGCCAGCAGTCAGCTGGGGGTTGGTATCCTGGGTCAGCCCCAGCATTTT.

The chain links TRBV7-9 to TRBJ2-5, with D perhaps TRBD2 (5 bases). Per the germline V gene, CDR1 is SEHNR and CDR2 is FQNEAQ (reference sequence). This CDR3 region has 15 residues. The V gene lost 0 bases and the J gene lost 1 base, with 9 bases spanning the gap. The CDR3 loop reads CASSLAGELQETQYF. The CDR3, as DNA: TGTGCCAGCAGCTTAGCGGGAGAGCTCCAAGAGACCCAGTACTTC. Full variable domain (remainder filled in from reference TRBV7-9 and TRBJ2-5): DTGVSQNPRHKITKRGQNVTFRCDPISEHNRLYWYRQTLGQGPEFLTYFQNEAQLEKSRLLSDRFSAERPKGSFSTLEIQRTEQGDSAMYLCASSLAGELQETQYFGPGTRLLVL.

The chain links TRBV28 to TRBJ1-3; maybe TRBD1 (6 bases). This CDR3 has 16 residues. Germline V lookup: CDR1 MDHEN, CDR2 SYDVKM. The V and J ends lost 3 bases and 3 bases respectively, with 15 bases between them. In DNA form, the CDR3 reads TGTGCCAGCAGTTTCCGTGCGGGGGCGGTTGGAAACACCATATATTTT. This encodes CASSFRAGAVGNTIYF. The complete variable domain, with remaining parts taken from reference TRBV28 and TRBJ1-3, reads DVKVTQSSRYLVKRTGEKVFLECVQDMDHENMFWYRQDPGLGLRLIYFSYDVKMKEKGDIPEGYSVSREKKERFSLILESASTNQTSMYLCASSFRAGAVGNTIYFGEGSWLTVV.

The rearrangement uses TRBV5-6 and TRBJ2-5; D is tentatively TRBD1 or TRBD2 (7 bases each). The CDR3 consists of 16 residues. Trimming took off 1 base at V and 5 bases at J, with 18 bases between the two ends. Germline CDR1 SGHDT, CDR2 YYEEEE. The CDR3 DNA reads TGTGCCAGCAGCTTGCACAGGGGAGGGGTCCAGGAGACCCAGTACTTC. Its protein product is CASSLHRGGVQETQYF.

J is TRBJ2-3 and V is TRBV4-3; D uncertain. Per germline, CDR1 LGHNA and CDR2 YSLEER. V shed 1 base and J shed 4 bases, with 9 bases lying between them. This CDR3 region has 14 residues. The chain's CDR3 is CASSQGISSDTQYF. The CDR3 nucleotides are TGCGCCAGCAGCCAAGGGATTAGCTCAGATACGCAGTATTTT.

This sequence joins TRBV6-5 and TRBJ2-7; D might be TRBD2 (6 bases). This CDR3 contains 13 residues. V was shortened by 7 bases and J by 7 bases, with 17 bases between the two germline ends. Per germline, CDR1 MNHEY and CDR2 SVGAGI. CDR3 sequence: CASTSGLAGEQYF. CDR3 coding DNA: TGTGCCAGCACTTCGGGGCTTGCGGGAGAGCAGTACTTC.

With respect to this clone: Other DNA sequences in the sample encode the same CDR3. The chain recombines TRBV7-9 with TRBJ2-7; 11 bases map to TRBD2. This CDR3 comprises 15 residues. The V and J ends lost 5 bases and 0 bases, in that order; junction bases with no gene match: 3. CDR1 and CDR2 from the germline V gene are SEHNR and FQNEAQ (reference sequence). The CDR3 sequence is CASSPTSGSSYEQYF. The CDR3, as DNA: TGTGCCAGCAGCCCAACTAGCGGGAGCTCCTACGAGCAGTACTTC.

The V gene is TRBV5-1, the J gene TRBJ2-6; D call uncertain. CDR3 length: 13 residues. With 2 bases removed from V and 0 bases from J, the gap between germline ends came to 0 bases. CDR1 and CDR2 from the germline V gene are SGHRS and YFSETQ. CDR3 bases: TGCGCCAGCAGCTTCTCTGGGGCCAACGTCCTGACTTTC. It translates to CASSFSGANVLTF.

Comment on this clone: Other DNA sequences from this sample encode an identical CDR3 as well. The V call is TRBV5-4, the J call TRBJ1-1, with D uncertain. There are 13 residues in the CDR3. CDR1 and CDR2 (germline): SGHNT, YYREEE (reference sequence). The V gene lost 2 bases and the J gene lost 4 bases, with 9 bases spanning the gap. The CDR3, as DNA: TGTGCCAGCAGCTTAGAGGGTGGCACTGAAGCTTTCTTT. It is translated as CASSLEGGTEAFF. Combining the CDR3 with reference TRBV5-4 and TRBJ1-1 gives the whole variable domain ETGVTQSPTHLIKTRGQQVTLRCSSQSGHNTVSWYQQALGQGPQFIFQYYREEENGRGNFPPRFSGLQFPNYSSELNVNALELDDSALYLCASSLEGGTEAFFGQGTRLTVV.

The chain links TRBV4-2 to TRBJ2-7, with a weak D call TRBD1 (5 bases). The CDR3 sequence is 13 residues long. CDR1 and CDR2 from the germline V gene are LGHNA and YNFKEQ. The V gene lost 2 bases and the J gene lost 5 bases, with 10 bases spanning the gap. The CDR3 loop is CASSQRGRNEQYF. Here the CDR3 DNA reads TGTGCCAGCAGCCAAAGGGGCCGGAACGAGCAGTACTTC.

On this clone: Other DNA sequences in this sample translate to the same CDR3. This rearrangement joins TRBV10-1 to TRBJ2-7; 9 positions match TRBD1. V lost 2 bases to trimming and J lost 1 base; unmatched junction nucleotides: 0. Germline assignment: CDR1 WNHNN and CDR2 SYGVQD (reference sequence). There are 14 residues in the CDR3. CDR3 sequence reads: CASSEGTGSYEQYF. In DNA, the CDR3 is TGCGCCAGCAGTGAGGGGACAGGGTCCTACGAGCAGTACTTC.